One sample yielded the 18 T cell receptor beta chains listed below, sequenced in a study of spatial heterogeneity in lung cancer. From the 5' RACE reads, TCRdb called clonotypes with MiXCR, one entry per CDR3 protein. The profile shows around 110,000 distinct CDR3 sequences, over 9% of them singletons. Specified time point: blood at routine non-recurrence follow-up after resection. Whole RNA was taken from tumor, nontumor lung or frozen PBMC; it was then sequenced unsorted. Specimen: PBMCs, collected at follow-up. Receptors originate from a male donor with early-stage non-small cell lung cancer.

The gene calls are TRBV10-1 and TRBJ2-7; D is possibly TRBD1 (6 bases). Trimming stripped 5 bases from V and 2 bases from J, with 10 bases between. CDR3 length: 13 residues. Germline-derived CDR1 and CDR2 are WNHNN and SYGVQD (reference sequence). The CDR3 coding sequence is TGCGCCAGCAGTTACGACAGGACCTACGAGCAGTACTTC. As protein: CASSYDRTYEQYF.

This chain connects TRBV7-2 to TRBJ1-6, with 8 bases fitting TRBD1. V shed 5 bases and J 7 bases; nucleotides not matched to a gene: 7. Germline CDR1 and CDR2: SGHTA and FQGNSA. CDR3 size: 15 residues. The CDR3 bases are TGTGCCAGCAGCCCAACAGGGGGTTCAAATTCACCCCTCCACTTT. Protein sequence: CASSPTGGSNSPLHF.

The chain employs TRBV11-2 and TRBJ2-2; D gene unclear. This CDR3 spans 11 amino acids. The V end was cut by 0 bases, the J end by 9 bases, with 2 bases between. From germline, CDR1 is SGHAT and CDR2 FQNNGV. The CDR3 nucleotides read TGTGCCAGCAGCTTAGATCGGGAGCTGTTTTTT. This gives the protein CASSLDRELFF.

This chain connects TRBV12-3 or TRBV12-4 to TRBJ1-2; D unclear. Deletions cut 2 bases from V and 8 bases from J, with 12 bases between. The length of the CDR3 is 13 residues. The CDR3 nucleotides are TGTGCCAGCAGTTTACGGGAGCGGAGGGGCTACACCTTC. Protein sequence: CASSLRERRGYTF.

This clonotype was recorded at least ten times. V usage is TRBV28 and J usage is TRBJ2-7; a possible D gene is TRBD1 (5 bases). The CDR3 sequence is 14 residues long. V dropped 3 bases and J dropped 0 bases, with 9 bases sitting between them. Germline CDR1 is MDHEN and CDR2 is SYDVKM. CDR3 sequence: CASSFSGYSYEQYF. CDR3 sequence (DNA): TGTGCCAGCAGTTTCTCAGGGTACTCCTACGAGCAGTACTTC.

Regarding this clonotype: One base away lies a much larger clone, so this may be a sequencing read error. The V and J genes are TRBV29-1 and TRBJ2-7, with 12 bases fitting TRBD1. Germline values: CDR1 SQVTM, CDR2 ANQGSEA. With V trimmed by 5 bases and J by 5 bases, 4 bases remained unmatched. CDR3 length: 13 amino acids. The CDR3, as DNA: TGCAGCGTTAAGGGACAGGGGGCGAACGAGCAGTACTTC. It is translated as CSVKGQGANEQYF.

This chain links TRBV28 with TRBJ1-1; the match to TRBD1 covers 7 bases. Per germline, CDR1 MDHEN and CDR2 SYDVKM. V trimming: 6 bases; J trimming: 1 base; junction bases outside the gene matches: 8. This CDR3 region has 15 residues. CDR3 region: CASRPSGGKNTEAFF. CDR3 coding DNA: TGTGCCAGCAGACCATCAGGGGGTAAGAACACTGAAGCTTTCTTT.

This clonotype was seen many times. The chain has TRBV10-2 and TRBJ1-1; D uncertain. V shed 2 bases and J shed 1 base, with 8 bases lying between them. The CDR3 runs 14 residues. The germline CDR1 and CDR2 sequences are WSHSY and SAAADI. In nucleotides, the CDR3 is TGCGCCAGCAGTGAGAATGGCGGGAACACTGAAGCTTTCTTT. It codes for CASSENGGNTEAFF.

This clonotype was recorded a few times. The J gene is TRBJ1-2, the V gene TRBV7-9, with D unclear. CDR3 size: 13 residues. Trimming shortened V by 5 bases and J by 6 bases, and 13 bases separated the two germline ends. Germline V gene data show CDR1 as SEHNR and CDR2 as FQNEAQ (reference sequence). CDR3 in amino acids: CASSRPRGDGYTF. DNA of the CDR3: TGTGCCAGCAGCCGGCCACGGGGAGATGGCTACACCTTC.

This clonotype was seen more than once but under ten times. This chain connects TRBV18 to TRBJ1-1, with 11 bases lining up with TRBD1. Germline CDR1 reads KGHSH; CDR2 reads LQKENI. V shed 4 bases and J 5 bases; nucleotides not matched to a gene: 6. CDR3 length equals 15 residues. CDR3 nucleotides: TGTGCCAGCTCACATATGGGACAGGGGGATACTGAAGCTTTCTTT. The encoded protein is CASSHMGQGDTEAFF.

The CDR3 sequence: CASSLMAGDRMQFF. The CDR3 DNA reads TGTGCCAGCAGCTTGATGGCAGGGGATAGAATGCAGTTCTTC. The V and J genes are TRBV5-6 and TRBJ2-1; TRBD1 might be the D (6 bases). V shed 1 base and J shed 12 bases, with 17 bases lying between them. The CDR3 is made up of 14 amino acids. Germline V gene sequence: CDR1 SGHDT, CDR2 YYEEEE.

This clonotype was seen ten or more times. The chain couples TRBV5-1 to TRBJ2-7; 9 positions match TRBD1. V was pared by 4 bases and J by 2 bases, with 4 bases of the junction left unmatched. The CDR3 has 14 amino acids. Germline CDR1 is SGHRS and CDR2 is YFSETQ. The CDR3 coding sequence is TGCGCCAGCAGCCACGGGACAGGGCCCTACGAGCAGTACTTC. Translating it yields CASSHGTGPYEQYF.

CDR3 in amino acids: CASSKVLGVQDTEAFF. Written as DNA, the CDR3 is TGTGCCAGCAGCAAAGTATTAGGGGTGCAGGACACTGAAGCTTTCTTT. The J gene is TRBJ1-1, the V gene TRBV21-1; the DNA was not used to check the table's D call, TRBD1. TRBV21-1 is a pseudogene locus. This CDR3 spans 16 amino acids.

This clonotype was counted between two and nine times. The rearrangement uses TRBV5-1 and TRBJ1-5, with unresolved D. Trimming took off 0 bases at V and 4 bases at J, with 11 bases between the two ends. Germline lookup yields CDR1 SGHRS and CDR2 YFSETQ. CDR3 length: 15 residues. In nucleotides, the CDR3 is TGCGCCAGCAGCTTGGAAGGAAGAGGTAATCAGCCCCAGCATTTT. Translating gives CASSLEGRGNQPQHF.

There are a few counts of this clonotype. This chain's CDR3 is CASSQRGNGNQPQHF. The CDR3, as DNA: TGTGCCAGCAGCCAAAGGGGTAACGGCAATCAGCCCCAGCATTTT. This sequence joins TRBV7-8 and TRBJ1-5; tentative D call: TRBD1 (5 bases). This CDR3 contains 15 residues. Trimming left V 5 bases short and J 2 bases short, with 13 bases between. Germline loops: CDR1 SGHVS, CDR2 FQNEAQ.

The CDR3 region is CASKHGGSDNSPLHF. In DNA form, the CDR3 reads TGTGCCAGCAAACACGGGGGCTCGGATAATTCACCCCTCCACTTT. V usage is TRBV28 and J usage is TRBJ1-6; TRBD1 is a possible D gene (6 bases). The V gene lost 7 bases and the J gene lost 5 bases, with 15 bases spanning the gap. CDR3 length equals 15 residues. Germline lookup yields CDR1 MDHEN and CDR2 SYDVKM.

The genes are TRBV9 and TRBJ1-5; 10 bases agree with TRBD1. CDR3 length: 14 amino acids. V lost 3 bases and J lost 6; bases outside the gene matches: 3. The germline V gene has CDR1 SGDLS and CDR2 YYNGEE. The chain's CDR3 is CASSEGQGGQPQHF. Here the CDR3 DNA reads TGTGCCAGCAGCGAAGGACAGGGGGGTCAGCCCCAGCATTTT.

This clonotype has a handful of counts. The CDR3 DNA reads TGTGCCAGCCGCCGGACAGGGTTCAATGAGCAGTTCTTC. Its translation is CASRRTGFNEQFF. V gene TRBV2 combines with J gene TRBJ2-1; 8 bases agree with TRBD1. Germline V gene data show CDR1 as SNHLY and CDR2 as FYNNEI. This CDR3 has 13 residues. V lost 8 bases, J lost 6 bases, and 6 bases stayed unmatched.